The clone carrying this TCR beta chain appeared a few times. Single viable CD3+CD4+CD8-CD45RO+ cells were sorted as the memory CD4+ T cells. The table came from immunoSEQ multiplex PCR; TCRdb's copy has only in-frame clones and leaves some out. Of 40,000 or so clones listed, around three quarters are singletons. The data belong to a study of memory CD4+ T cells and cytomegalovirus serostatus. There are 15 residues in the CDR3. Germline-derived CDR1 and CDR2 are SGHVS and FNYEAQ. Trimming cost V 2 bases and J 0 bases, with 11 bases left between them. The rearrangement uses TRBV7-6 and TRBJ2-7; D remains ambiguous. The clonotype originates from an adult in good health and CMV-seronegative. The sample consisted of memory CD4+ T cells from blood. CDR3 nucleotide sequence: TGTGCCAGCAGCTTATTCGCAGGAAGCTCCTACGAGCAGTACTTC. Amino acids: CASSLFAGSSYEQYF.